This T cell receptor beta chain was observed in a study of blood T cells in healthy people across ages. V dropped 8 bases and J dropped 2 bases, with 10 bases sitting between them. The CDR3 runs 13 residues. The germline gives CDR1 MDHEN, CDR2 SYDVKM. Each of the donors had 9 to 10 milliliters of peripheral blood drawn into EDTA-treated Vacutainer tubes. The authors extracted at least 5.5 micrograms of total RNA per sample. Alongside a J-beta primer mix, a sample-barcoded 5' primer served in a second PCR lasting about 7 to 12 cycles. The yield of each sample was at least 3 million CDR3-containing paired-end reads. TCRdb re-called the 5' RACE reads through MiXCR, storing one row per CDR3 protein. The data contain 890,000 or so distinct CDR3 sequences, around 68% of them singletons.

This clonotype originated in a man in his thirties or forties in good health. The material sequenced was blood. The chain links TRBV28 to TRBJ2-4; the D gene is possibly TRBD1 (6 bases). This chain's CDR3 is CASEQGSKNIQYF. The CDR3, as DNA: TGTGCCAGCGAACAGGGTTCCAAAAACATTCAGTACTTC.